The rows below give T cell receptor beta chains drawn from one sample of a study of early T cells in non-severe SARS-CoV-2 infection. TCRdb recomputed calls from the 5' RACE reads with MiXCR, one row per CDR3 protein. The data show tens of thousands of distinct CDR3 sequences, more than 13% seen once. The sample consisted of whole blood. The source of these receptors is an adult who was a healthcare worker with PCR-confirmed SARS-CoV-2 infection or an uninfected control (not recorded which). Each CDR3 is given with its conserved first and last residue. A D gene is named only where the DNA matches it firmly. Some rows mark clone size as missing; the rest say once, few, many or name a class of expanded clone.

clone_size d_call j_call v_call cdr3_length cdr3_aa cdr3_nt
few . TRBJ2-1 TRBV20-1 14 CSALLDASLNEQFF TGCAGTGCGTTACTGGACGCGAGTCTTAATGAGCAGTTCTTC
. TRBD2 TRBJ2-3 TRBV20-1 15 CSATPSGISTDTQYF TGCAGTGCTACCCCTAGCGGGATCTCCACAGATACGCAGTATTTT
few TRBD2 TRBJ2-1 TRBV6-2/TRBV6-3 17 CASMGLAGIFGYNEQFF TGTGCCAGCATGGGACTAGCGGGGATCTTCGGGTACAATGAGCAGTTCTTC
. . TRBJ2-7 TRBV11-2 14 CASSLDPRQKEQYF TGTGCCAGCAGCTTAGATCCCCGGCAGAAGGAGCAGTACTTC
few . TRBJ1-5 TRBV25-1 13 CASTTGNNQPQHF TGTGCCAGCACTACAGGGAACAATCAGCCCCAGCATTTT
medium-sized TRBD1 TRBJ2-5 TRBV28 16 CASSLNRQGNRETQYF TGTGCCAGCAGTCTCAACCGACAGGGGAATCGAGAGACCCAGTACTTC
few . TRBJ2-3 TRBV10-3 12 CAIRGIEDTQYF TGTGCCATCAGGGGGATAGAGGATACGCAGTATTTT
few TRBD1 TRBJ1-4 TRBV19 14 CASTPGQSGEKLFF TGTGCCAGTACCCCGGGACAGTCAGGTGAAAAACTGTTTTTT
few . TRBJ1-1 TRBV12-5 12 CASGLEGTEAFF TGTGCTAGTGGTTTGGAGGGCACTGAAGCTTTCTTT
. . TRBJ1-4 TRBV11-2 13 CASSLVRNEKLFF TGTGCCAGCAGCTTAGTCCGCAATGAAAAACTGTTTTTT
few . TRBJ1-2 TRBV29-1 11 CSAYRVYGYTF TGCAGCGCCTACAGGGTATATGGCTACACCTTC
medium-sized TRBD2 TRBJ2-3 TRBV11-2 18 CASSSVGTSVAGTDTQYF TGTGCCAGCAGTTCAGTGGGGACTAGCGTCGCGGGTACAGATACGCAGTATTTT
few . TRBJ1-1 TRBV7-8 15 CASSLEARGQPAAFF TGTGCCAGCAGCTTAGAGGCCCGCGGACAGCCCGCTGCTTTCTTT
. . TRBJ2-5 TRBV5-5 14 CASSVLSYQETQYF TGTGCCAGCAGCGTATTGTCGTACCAAGAGACCCAGTACTTC
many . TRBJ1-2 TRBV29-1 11 CSVEVDYGYTF TGCAGCGTCGAAGTTGACTATGGCTACACCTTC
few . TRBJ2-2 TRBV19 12 CASNGGTGELFF TGTGCCAGTAATGGGGGCACCGGGGAGCTGTTTTTT
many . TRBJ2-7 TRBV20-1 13 CSAISVPDYEQYF TGCAGTGCCATTAGCGTCCCTGACTACGAGCAGTACTTC
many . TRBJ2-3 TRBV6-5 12 CATSQPHHTQYF TGTGCCACCTCCCAACCACACCATACGCAGTATTTT
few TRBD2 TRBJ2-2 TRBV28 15 CASSSGTSEAGELFF TGTGCCAGCAGTTCCGGGACTAGCGAGGCCGGGGAGCTGTTTTTT
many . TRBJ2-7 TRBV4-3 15 CASSQDPGSYYEQYF TGCGCCAGCAGCCAAGACCCGGGCTCGTACTACGAGCAGTACTTC
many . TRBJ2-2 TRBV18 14 CASSPPSEAGELFF TGTGCCAGCTCACCACCATCAGAAGCCGGGGAGCTGTTTTTT
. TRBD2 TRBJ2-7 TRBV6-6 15 CASSYSLGVVSGIYF TGTGCCAGCAGTTACTCGTTGGGTGTTGTTAGCGGGATCTACTTC
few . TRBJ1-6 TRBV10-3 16 CAISESSGSYNSPLHF TGTGCCATCAGTGAGAGTTCGGGCTCCTATAATTCACCCCTCCACTTT
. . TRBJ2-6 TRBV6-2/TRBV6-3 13 CASSRSGANVLTF TGTGCCAGCAGTAGATCTGGGGCCAACGTCCTGACTTTC
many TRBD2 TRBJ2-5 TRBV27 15 CASSFRTSGQETQYF TGTGCCAGCAGTTTTCGGACTAGCGGCCAAGAGACCCAGTACTTC
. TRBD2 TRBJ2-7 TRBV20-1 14 CSARYSGANYEQYF TGCAGTGCTAGATATAGCGGGGCGAACTACGAGCAGTACTTC
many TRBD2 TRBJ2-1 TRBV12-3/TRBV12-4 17 CASSLTKTSGIDNEQFF TGTGCCAGCAGTTTGACTAAGACTAGCGGGATAGACAATGAGCAGTTCTTC
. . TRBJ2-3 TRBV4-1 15 CASSRYRDFTDTQYF TGCGCCAGCAGCCGGTACCGGGACTTCACAGATACGCAGTATTTT
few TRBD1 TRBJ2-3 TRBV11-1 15 CASEDRDRGFDTQYF TGTGCCAGTGAAGACCGGGACAGGGGCTTCGATACGCAGTATTTT
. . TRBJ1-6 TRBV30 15 CAWSRPRLQNSPLHF TGTGCCTGGAGTCGACCGAGACTACAAAATTCACCCCTCCACTTT
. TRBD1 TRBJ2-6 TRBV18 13 CASTGDRAGVLTF TGTGCCAGCACGGGGGACAGGGCTGGCGTCCTGACTTTC
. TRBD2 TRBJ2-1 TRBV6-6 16 CASSFHSGRPYNEQFF TGTGCCAGCAGTTTTCATAGCGGGAGGCCCTACAATGAGCAGTTCTTC
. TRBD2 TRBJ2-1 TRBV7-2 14 CASSTPLAGNEQFF TGTGCCAGCAGCACACCACTAGCGGGAAATGAGCAGTTCTTC
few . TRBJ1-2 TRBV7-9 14 CASSPGQPTYGYTF TGTGCCAGCAGCCCAGGACAGCCAACCTATGGCTACACCTTC
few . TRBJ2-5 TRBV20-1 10 CSALQETQYF TGCAGTGCTCTCCAAGAGACCCAGTACTTC
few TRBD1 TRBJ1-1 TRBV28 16 CASNKHRGQGGTEAFF TGTGCCAGCAACAAACACCGTGGACAGGGAGGCACTGAAGCTTTCTTT
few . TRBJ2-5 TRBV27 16 CASSFIPPYPAETQYF TGTGCCAGCAGTTTTATTCCACCCTACCCCGCGGAGACCCAGTACTTC